Sequencing of this T cell receptor beta chain was carried out in a study of PD-1 blockade in classical Hodgkin lymphoma. Findings and limits, study-wide: CD4+ TCR diversity, unlike CD8+, rose significantly by C4D1. Newly diagnosed patients were reported to exhibit reduced baseline TCR diversity relative to healthy donors. With respect to the repertoire differences, their causes, possibly disease activity or prior therapy, remain undefined. Baseline diversity in complete responders resembled that of newly diagnosed patients.

CDR1 is SGHRS and CDR2 is YFSETQ in the germline V gene. The CDR3 has 14 amino acids. There was relapse after autologous stem cell transplantation in every patient, and there was variation in brentuximab vedotin exposure. A remark on this clone: Antigen specificity is unknown.

Libraries were prepared by immunoSEQ multiplex PCR; TCRdb keeps only in-frame clonotypes and omits some of them. The data contain roughly 150,000 clones, about 78% of them seen just once; the ten biggest clones take up roughly 10%. V is TRBV5-1 and J is TRBJ2-5; 7 bases line up with TRBD1. The end of the DNA is better explained by TRBJ2-7, so the J call may be wrong. The material was peripheral blood mononuclear cells (PBMCs), obtained before the second cycle of nivolumab. This TCR was recovered from a human donor with classical Hodgkin lymphoma. The CDR3 here is CASSLGQGAYEQYF. The CDR3 nucleotides are TGCGCCAGCAGCTTGGGACAGGGAGCCTACGAGCAGTACTTC.